Listed here is a single T cell receptor beta chain. Per the germline V gene, CDR1 is MNHEY and CDR2 is SVGEGT. V gave up 4 bases and J gave up 6 bases, with 16 bases separating them. The CDR3 contains 14 residues. Molecular barcoding with unique molecular identifiers was used for the TCRbeta library. One entry per CDR3 protein results from TCRdb running MiXCR on the PCR reads. The top ten hold approximately 40% of the sample, which has hundreds of thousands of distinct CDR3 sequences, roughly 8.3% seen once. This sample stems from a study of T-cell reconstitution after alpha-beta-depleted transplantation in children.

This sequence originates from a male patient between 2 and 10 years old who had a stem cell transplant for acute myeloid leukemia, so the T cells may come from the graft donor. The rearrangement uses TRBV6-2 or TRBV6-3 and TRBJ2-7, with D unresolved. The sample consisted of PBMCs, mostly from graft donor cells, taken 360 days after TCRalphabeta/CD19-depleted stem cell transplant. The CDR3 DNA is TGTGCCAGCAGTTTCTATTCGGAGTATAGCGAGCAGTACTTC. It translates to CASSFYSEYSEQYF.